The 13 T cell receptor beta chains in this list originate from one sample, sequenced in a study of blood T cell repertoires in COVID-19. Repertoires were generated with immunoSEQ multiplex PCR, while TCRdb's copy carries only in-frame clones and drops some. The sample carries more than 300,000 clones, around 90% recorded once. Sequencing was done on a sample of PBMCs or T cells enriched from blood (not recorded which). The receptors were sampled from a young woman who had recovered from COVID-19.

This CDR3 is CASSKRDRLYGYTF. In nucleotides, the CDR3 is TGTGCCAGCAGCAAACGGGACAGACTTTATGGCTACACCTTC. The chain recombines TRBV5-4 with TRBJ1-2; 7 nucleotides align to TRBD1. The length of the CDR3 is 14 residues. Germline V gene lookup returns CDR1 SGHNT and CDR2 YYREEE (reference sequence). V lost 4 bases to trimming and J lost 5 bases; unmatched junction nucleotides: 8.

The V and J genes are TRBV2 and TRBJ2-1, with TRBD1 matching 8 bases. Germline V lookup: CDR1 SNHLY, CDR2 FYNNEI. The CDR3 spans 15 residues. Trimming at V came to 6 bases and at J to 0 bases, leaving 4 bases not matched to a gene. The chain's CDR3 is CASRGDRGSYNEQFF. The CDR3 DNA reads TGTGCCAGCAGGGGAGACAGGGGCTCCTACAATGAGCAGTTCTTC.

The table lists this clone with a few counts. The V call is TRBV4-3, the J call TRBJ1-2, with a tentative D call TRBD1 (6 bases). V lost 1 base and J 7 bases, leaving 10 bases between the germline ends. This CDR3 is 13 amino acids long. From germline, CDR1 is LGHNA and CDR2 YSLEER. CDR3 nucleotides: TGCGCCAGCAGCCAAGGGGCAGGGGCTGGCTACACCTTC. It encodes CASSQGAGAGYTF.

The chain employs TRBV18 and TRBJ1-2; 9 bases align to TRBD1. Germline CDR1 reads KGHSH; CDR2 reads LQKENI. The CDR3 consists of 16 residues. V dropped 3 bases and J dropped 3; count of bases not matched to a gene: 8. CDR3 nucleotide sequence: TGTGCCAGCTCACCCTCGGGACAGGGAGGCGACTATGGCTACACCTTC. Translated, it gives CASSPSGQGGDYGYTF.

The chain has TRBV2 and TRBJ1-5, with 8 bases matching TRBD1. Per the germline V gene, CDR1 is SNHLY and CDR2 is FYNNEI. This CDR3 region has 16 residues. V was clipped by 7 bases and J by 5 bases; unmatched bases: 13. CDR3 in DNA: TGTGCCAGCACCCTGGTGCAGGGGGCGCGGGATCAGCCCCAGCATTTT. Translated: CASTLVQGARDQPQHF.

This chain links TRBV27 with TRBJ1-2; D is ambiguous. Looked up from germline, CDR1 is MNHEY and CDR2 is SMNVEV (reference sequence). CDR3 size: 14 residues. Trimming took 4 bases from V and 5 from J, leaving 14 bases between them. The CDR3 sequence: CASSSGPGFYGYTF. The CDR3 DNA is TGTGCCAGCAGTTCCGGGCCGGGGTTTTATGGCTACACCTTC.

This chain links TRBV5-1 with TRBJ2-5; 10 bases line up with TRBD1. V was pared by 2 bases and J by 5 bases, with 18 bases of the junction left unmatched. This CDR3 region has 19 residues. Germline V gene sequence: CDR1 SGHRS, CDR2 YFSETQ. The CDR3, as DNA: TGCGCCAGCAGCTTAGTCGTCCTAACCGGGACAGGGGCTTCGGAGACCCAGTACTTC. It translates to CASSLVVLTGTGASETQYF. Full variable domain (rest looked up from reference TRBV5-1 and TRBJ2-5): KAGVTQTPRYLIKTRGQQVTLSCSPISGHRSVSWYQQTPGQGLQFLFEYFSETQRNKGNFPGRFSGRQFSNSRSEMNVSTLELGDSALYLCASSLVVLTGTGASETQYFGPGTRLLVL.

CDR3 residues: CASSIGQGLDTEAFF. DNA of the CDR3: TGTGCCAGTAGTATAGGACAGGGGCTGGACACTGAAGCTTTCTTT. This chain joins TRBV19 and TRBJ1-1; 8 bases match TRBD1. Losses at the gene ends were 1 base for V and 3 bases for J; bases not matched to a gene: 4. The CDR3 extends over 15 amino acids. Germline assignment: CDR1 LNHDA and CDR2 SQIVND (reference sequence).

V usage is TRBV5-1 and J usage is TRBJ1-2; maybe TRBD1 (6 bases). Trimming cost V 0 bases and J 3 bases, with 15 bases left between them. Germline values: CDR1 SGHRS, CDR2 YFSETQ. The CDR3 spans 16 residues. In DNA, the CDR3 is TGCGCCAGCAGCTTGGAAGTAGCAGGGGTTGACTATGGCTACACCTTC. Protein: CASSLEVAGVDYGYTF.

This clone was observed a handful of times. The rearrangement joins TRBV7-8 to TRBJ2-5, with 10 bases lining up with TRBD1. Trimming at V came to 1 base and at J to 4 bases, leaving 3 bases not matched to a gene. CDR1 is SGHVS, CDR2 FQNEAQ, per germline. The CDR3 length is 15 residues. This CDR3 reads CASSLGTGGPETQYF. As DNA, the CDR3 is TGTGCCAGCAGCTTAGGGACAGGGGGGCCAGAGACCCAGTACTTC.

The chain recombines TRBV6-2 or TRBV6-3 with TRBJ2-2; no firm D call. V was trimmed by 5 bases and J by 6 bases, leaving 10 bases between them. Germline CDR1 is MNHEY and CDR2 is SVGEGT. The CDR3 is made up of 13 amino acids. The CDR3: CASSNRRAGELFF. CDR3 DNA sequence: TGTGCCAGCAGTAATAGACGGGCCGGGGAGCTGTTTTTT.

The CDR3 DNA is TGTGCCAGCTCCGAAGCAGCGGCAGCCCCTGACGAGCAGTACTTC. It translates to CASSEAAAAPDEQYF. This chain connects TRBV18 to TRBJ2-7, with D possibly matching TRBD2 (5 bases). The CDR3 covers 15 residues. Germline values: CDR1 KGHSH, CDR2 LQKENI. The V gene lost 6 bases and the J gene lost 5 bases, with 20 bases spanning the gap.

The chain couples TRBV19 to TRBJ1-5; D not certain. Germline CDR1 LNHDA, CDR2 SQIVND (reference sequence). V lost 6 bases and J 5 bases, leaving 17 bases between the germline ends. The CDR3 contains 15 residues. The CDR3 DNA reads TGTGCCAGTAGCGCGATGTTAGCCCTCGATCAGCCCCAGCATTTT. Translated, it gives CASSAMLALDQPQHF. Full variable domain (remainder filled in from reference TRBV19 and TRBJ1-5): DGGITQSPKYLFRKEGQNVTLSCEQNLNHDAMYWYRQDPGQGLRLIYYSQIVNDFQKGDIAEGYSVSREKKESFPLTVTSAQKNPTAFYLCASSAMLALDQPQHFGDGTRLSIL.